The rows below give T cell receptor beta chains drawn from one sample of a study of regulatory T cells in long-lasting Graves disease. TCRdb reanalysed the multiplex PCR reads using MiXCR and keeps one entry per CDR3 protein. The table has about 210,000 distinct CDR3 sequences, roughly 19% seen once. In addition, the sample was reused for a study of T cells in Graves' hyperthyroidism and ophthalmopathy.

This specimen consisted of peripheral blood mononuclear cells (PBMCs), obtained at new diagnosis, from a patient treated with antithyroid drugs. These receptors were collected from a woman under 40 with Graves disease. CDR3s include the opening cysteine and the closing phenylalanine or tryptophan. A D gene is named only where the DNA matches it firmly. Clone sizes are given selectively: once, few, many, or a class where the clone is expanded.

j_call: TRBJ2-3
d_call: .
v_call: TRBV3-1
clone_size: many
cdr3_nt: TGTGCCAGCAGCCAACAGGGCTTCCGCACAGATACGCAGTATTTT
cdr3_aa: CASSQQGFRTDTQYF

j_call: TRBJ1-5
d_call: .
v_call: TRBV19
clone_size: many
cdr3_nt: TGTGCCAGTAGTATAGGAAACAGACTTAGCAATCAGCCCCAGCATTTT
cdr3_aa: CASSIGNRLSNQPQHF

j_call: TRBJ1-2
d_call: .
v_call: TRBV3-1
clone_size: many
cdr3_nt: TGTGCCAGCAGTTTCAATTTTGGCTACACCTTC
cdr3_aa: CASSFNFGYTF

j_call: TRBJ1-1
d_call: .
v_call: TRBV5-5
clone_size: many
cdr3_nt: TGTGCCAGCAGCTTGGATTCGGGAGCTTTCTTT
cdr3_aa: CASSLDSGAFF

j_call: TRBJ2-7
d_call: .
v_call: TRBV2
clone_size: .
cdr3_nt: TGTGCCAGCATTGTGCGCCCCTCCTACGAGCAGTACTTC
cdr3_aa: CASIVRPSYEQYF

j_call: TRBJ2-7
d_call: .
v_call: TRBV5-5
clone_size: many
cdr3_nt: TGTGCCAGCAGCTTGGACATAATCTCCTACGAGCAGTACTTC
cdr3_aa: CASSLDIISYEQYF

j_call: TRBJ1-1
d_call: .
v_call: TRBV5-1
clone_size: many
cdr3_nt: TGCGCCAGCAGCCCCTACACTTCTCCGAACACTGAAGCTTTCTTT
cdr3_aa: CASSPYTSPNTEAFF

j_call: TRBJ2-1
d_call: TRBD2
v_call: TRBV4-2
clone_size: .
cdr3_nt: TGTGCCAGCAGCCGTACTAGCGGGCAGTACAATGAGCAGTTCTTC
cdr3_aa: CASSRTSGQYNEQFF

j_call: TRBJ2-2
d_call: .
v_call: TRBV11-1
clone_size: .
cdr3_nt: TGTGCCAGCAGCCTCAAAGGGGAGCTGTTTTTT
cdr3_aa: CASSLKGELFF

j_call: TRBJ2-5
d_call: .
v_call: TRBV29-1
clone_size: few
cdr3_nt: TGCAGCGTTATGGGGGGCGGGGGGACCCAGTACTTC
cdr3_aa: CSVMGGGGTQYF

j_call: TRBJ1-3
d_call: .
v_call: TRBV28
clone_size: many
cdr3_nt: TGTGCCAGCGGCCTTTTAGAGAGGACTGACTCTGGAAACACCATATATTTT
cdr3_aa: CASGLLERTDSGNTIYF

j_call: TRBJ2-5
d_call: TRBD1
v_call: TRBV19
clone_size: many
cdr3_nt: TGTGCCAGTAGTATAGGACAGGGGGCAGAGACCCAGTACTTC
cdr3_aa: CASSIGQGAETQYF

j_call: TRBJ2-5
d_call: TRBD2
v_call: TRBV7-9
clone_size: many
cdr3_nt: TGTGCCAGCGGATCCGGGACTACCGGACAAGAGACCCAGTACTTC
cdr3_aa: CASGSGTTGQETQYF

j_call: TRBJ1-3
d_call: .
v_call: TRBV9
clone_size: many
cdr3_nt: TGTGCCAGCAGCCCGGACAGAGGGTACTCTGGAAACACCATATATTTT
cdr3_aa: CASSPDRGYSGNTIYF

j_call: TRBJ2-7
d_call: TRBD2
v_call: TRBV6-2/TRBV6-3
clone_size: .
cdr3_nt: TGTGCCAGTGTGGCCGGGACTAGCGGCCCTTATGCTGCCTCCTACGAGCAGTACTTC
cdr3_aa: CASVAGTSGPYAASYEQYF

j_call: TRBJ2-2
d_call: .
v_call: TRBV10-1
clone_size: many
cdr3_nt: TGCGCCAGCAGTGAGTCGCGAGACGGGGAGCTGTTTTTT
cdr3_aa: CASSESRDGELFF

j_call: TRBJ2-5
d_call: TRBD2
v_call: TRBV7-2
clone_size: many
cdr3_nt: TGTGCCAGCAGCCCTAGCGGACCGGGGGAGACCCAGTACTTC
cdr3_aa: CASSPSGPGETQYF

j_call: TRBJ2-5
d_call: .
v_call: TRBV20-1
clone_size: many
cdr3_nt: TGCAGTGCTCGTCTGGGGGAAGAGACCCAGTACTTC
cdr3_aa: CSARLGEETQYF

j_call: TRBJ1-2
d_call: .
v_call: TRBV29-1
clone_size: many
cdr3_nt: TGCAGCGTTCTGGCTCCCTGGGGAAACTATGGCTACACCTTC
cdr3_aa: CSVLAPWGNYGYTF

j_call: TRBJ2-7
d_call: TRBD1
v_call: TRBV28
clone_size: many
cdr3_nt: TGTGCCAGCAGGGGGACAGGGAGAATCTACGAGCAGTACTTC
cdr3_aa: CASRGTGRIYEQYF

j_call: TRBJ2-4
d_call: TRBD2
v_call: TRBV12-5
clone_size: many
cdr3_nt: TGTGCTAGTGGTTTGGGTAGCGGGGGAAACATTCAGTACTTC
cdr3_aa: CASGLGSGGNIQYF

j_call: TRBJ1-2
d_call: .
v_call: TRBV19
clone_size: many
cdr3_nt: TGTGCCAGTAGTATGGGGCAGGGAGACTATGGCTACACCTTC
cdr3_aa: CASSMGQGDYGYTF

j_call: TRBJ2-1
d_call: .
v_call: TRBV28
clone_size: .
cdr3_nt: TGTGCCAGCAGTTTACTCCGGGACCAGCGTAGCTACAATGAGCAGTTCTTC
cdr3_aa: CASSLLRDQRSYNEQFF

j_call: TRBJ2-1
d_call: .
v_call: TRBV27
clone_size: many
cdr3_nt: TGTGCCAGCACGCCTCCACCCGGGTTAATCAATGAGCAGTTCTTC
cdr3_aa: CASTPPPGLINEQFF

j_call: TRBJ1-1
d_call: TRBD1
v_call: TRBV29-1
clone_size: few
cdr3_nt: TGCAGCGTTGCGGGACAGGGAATGCTCGCTGAAGCTTTCTTT
cdr3_aa: CSVAGQGMLAEAFF

j_call: TRBJ1-2
d_call: .
v_call: TRBV6-1
clone_size: many
cdr3_nt: TGTGCCAGCAGTCAAGCAGGGGACTATGGCTACACCTTC
cdr3_aa: CASSQAGDYGYTF

j_call: TRBJ2-1
d_call: TRBD2
v_call: TRBV11-3
clone_size: many
cdr3_nt: TGTGCCAGCAGCGTCCGACTAGCGGGAGGTTACAATGAGCAGTTCTTC
cdr3_aa: CASSVRLAGGYNEQFF

j_call: TRBJ2-3
d_call: TRBD2
v_call: TRBV20-1
clone_size: many
cdr3_nt: TGCAGTGTTGAAGACTCGGGAGGGACAGATACGCAGTATTTT
cdr3_aa: CSVEDSGGTDTQYF

j_call: TRBJ1-1
d_call: .
v_call: TRBV27
clone_size: many
cdr3_nt: TGTGCCAGCAGTTTCACAGCCTTGAACACTGAAGCTTTCTTT
cdr3_aa: CASSFTALNTEAFF

j_call: TRBJ1-4
d_call: TRBD1
v_call: TRBV27
clone_size: many
cdr3_nt: TGTGCCAGCAGGAAAACAGGGGCAGGGACTAATGAAAAACTGTTTTTT
cdr3_aa: CASRKTGAGTNEKLFF

j_call: TRBJ1-3
d_call: .
v_call: TRBV19
clone_size: .
cdr3_nt: TGTGCCAGTACCCGAGAGCCTTATGAAACTGGAAACACCATATATTTT
cdr3_aa: CASTREPYETGNTIYF

j_call: TRBJ2-5
d_call: .
v_call: TRBV7-2
clone_size: many
cdr3_nt: TGTGCCAGCAGCCATAGCGGAGAGACCCAGTACTTC
cdr3_aa: CASSHSGETQYF

j_call: TRBJ1-5
d_call: .
v_call: TRBV27
clone_size: .
cdr3_nt: TGTGCCAGCAGTTTCGGTGGCGGGGGTCATCAGCCCCAGCCCCAGCATTTT
cdr3_aa: CASSFGGGGHQPQPQHF

j_call: TRBJ1-5
d_call: .
v_call: TRBV20-1
clone_size: many
cdr3_nt: TGCAGTGGATGGGGGATAAATCAGCCCCAGCATTTT
cdr3_aa: CSGWGINQPQHF

j_call: TRBJ2-7
d_call: TRBD1
v_call: TRBV11-2
clone_size: .
cdr3_nt: TGTGCCAGCAGCAGACTCTGGGACAGTTACGAGCAGTACTTC
cdr3_aa: CASSRLWDSYEQYF